The 5 T cell receptor beta chains listed next were all sequenced from one sample in a study of cytomegalovirus exposure and HLA in healthy donors. The table came from immunoSEQ multiplex PCR; TCRdb's copy has only in-frame clones and leaves some out. This table has 200,000 to 300,000 clones, approximately 86% appearing once. The sequenced sample was PBMCs. The receptors stem from a woman aged 30 to 39 in good health and CMV-seropositive.

In this sample, this clone turned up a few times. The chain combines TRBV7-9 with TRBJ2-7; D may be TRBD2 (5 bases). V dropped 5 bases and J dropped 1 base, with 9 bases sitting between them. CDR1 and CDR2 (germline): SEHNR, FQNEAQ (reference sequence). CDR3 size: 13 residues. CDR3 sequence: CASSLGVSYEQYF. In DNA, the CDR3 is TGTGCCAGCAGCCTCGGGGTTTCCTACGAGCAGTACTTC.

The genes are TRBV11-2 and TRBJ1-1, with D perhaps TRBD1 (5 bases). V lost 1 base and J lost 3, with 15 bases in between. In germline, CDR1 is SGHAT, CDR2 FQNNGV. The CDR3 runs to 16 residues. The CDR3 DNA reads TGTGCCAGCAGCTTAGCAAGGAGCCCAGGGCACACTGAAGCTTTCTTT. This sequence encodes CASSLARSPGHTEAFF.

The chain is built from TRBV11-2 and TRBJ1-3; 7 bases are shared with TRBD1. V gave up 3 bases and J gave up 4 bases; unmatched junction bases: 6. Germline values: CDR1 SGHAT, CDR2 FQNNGV. This CDR3 spans 15 amino acids. The CDR3 loop is CASSLDRLFGNTIYF. The CDR3 bases are TGTGCCAGCAGCTTGGACAGGCTCTTCGGAAACACCATATATTTT.

V gene TRBV30 combines with J gene TRBJ1-1, with D possibly matching TRBD1 (5 bases). This CDR3 has 13 amino acids. With 7 bases removed from V and 1 base from J, the gap between germline ends came to 13 bases. Per germline, CDR1 GTSNPN and CDR2 SVGIG (reference sequence). The CDR3 is CASTGQGNTEAFF. The CDR3 DNA is TGTGCCTCTACTGGTCAGGGGAACACTGAAGCTTTCTTT.

The V call is TRBV7-9, the J call TRBJ2-5; D is ambiguous. In germline, CDR1 is SEHNR, CDR2 FQNEAQ (reference sequence). The CDR3 length is 11 residues. V was shortened by 4 bases and J by 5 bases, with 5 bases between the two germline ends. As DNA, the CDR3 is TGTGCCAGCAGCTCAAGCGAGACCCAGTACTTC. It specifies CASSSSETQYF. The variable domain in full, completed from reference TRBV7-9 and TRBJ2-5, reads DTGVSQNPRHKITKRGQNVTFRCDPISEHNRLYWYRQTLGQGPEFLTYFQNEAQLEKSRLLSDRFSAERPKGSFSTLEIQRTEQGDSAMYLCASSSSETQYFGPGTRLLVL.